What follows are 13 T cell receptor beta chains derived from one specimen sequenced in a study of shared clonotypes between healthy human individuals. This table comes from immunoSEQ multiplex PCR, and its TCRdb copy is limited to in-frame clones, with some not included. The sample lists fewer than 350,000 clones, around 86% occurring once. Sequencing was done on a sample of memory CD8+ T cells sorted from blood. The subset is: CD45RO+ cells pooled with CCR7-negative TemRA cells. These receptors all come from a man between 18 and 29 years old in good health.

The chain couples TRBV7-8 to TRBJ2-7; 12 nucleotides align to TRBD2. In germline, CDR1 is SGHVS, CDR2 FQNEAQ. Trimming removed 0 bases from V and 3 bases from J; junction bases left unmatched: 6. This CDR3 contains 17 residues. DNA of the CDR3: TGTGCCAGCAGCTTAGCCCCCGGGACTAGCGGGTACTACGAGCAGTACTTC. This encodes CASSLAPGTSGYYEQYF.

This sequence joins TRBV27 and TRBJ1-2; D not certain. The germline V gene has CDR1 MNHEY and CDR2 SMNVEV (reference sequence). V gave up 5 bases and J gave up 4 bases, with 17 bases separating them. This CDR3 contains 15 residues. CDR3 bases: TGTGCCAGCAGTCCCGGAGTAGGCCTAATCTATGGCTACACCTTC. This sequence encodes CASSPGVGLIYGYTF.

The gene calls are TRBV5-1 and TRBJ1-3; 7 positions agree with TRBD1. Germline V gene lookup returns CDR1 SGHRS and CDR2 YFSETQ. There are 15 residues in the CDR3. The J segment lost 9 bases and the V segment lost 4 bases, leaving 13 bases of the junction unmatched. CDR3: CASSPLRQGGATIYF. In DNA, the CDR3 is TGCGCCAGCAGCCCGCTCCGGCAGGGGGGCGCCACCATATATTTT.

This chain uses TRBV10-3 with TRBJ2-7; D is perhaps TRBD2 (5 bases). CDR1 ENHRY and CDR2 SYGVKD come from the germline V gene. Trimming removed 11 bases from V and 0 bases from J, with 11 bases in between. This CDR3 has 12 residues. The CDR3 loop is CAADEGSYEQYF. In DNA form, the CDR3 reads TGTGCCGCTGACGAGGGCTCCTACGAGCAGTACTTC.

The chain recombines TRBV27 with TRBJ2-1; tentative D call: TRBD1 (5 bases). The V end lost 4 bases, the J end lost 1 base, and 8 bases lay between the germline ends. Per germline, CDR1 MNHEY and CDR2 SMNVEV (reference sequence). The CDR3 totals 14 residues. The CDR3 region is CASSSAGSYNEQFF. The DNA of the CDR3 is TGTGCCAGCAGTTCGGCAGGGTCCTACAATGAGCAGTTCTTC.

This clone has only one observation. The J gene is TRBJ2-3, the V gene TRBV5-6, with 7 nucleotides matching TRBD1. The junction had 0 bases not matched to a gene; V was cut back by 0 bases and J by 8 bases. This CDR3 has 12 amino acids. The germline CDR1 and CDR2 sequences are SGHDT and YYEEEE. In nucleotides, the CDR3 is TGTGCCAGCAGCTTGGGACAGGGTACGCAGTATTTT. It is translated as CASSLGQGTQYF. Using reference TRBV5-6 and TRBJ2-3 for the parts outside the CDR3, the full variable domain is DAGVTQSPTHLIKTRGQQVTLRCSPKSGHDTVSWYQQALGQGPQFIFQYYEEEERQRGNFPDRFSGHQFPNYSSELNVNALLLGDSALYLCASSLGQGTQYFGPGTRLTVL.

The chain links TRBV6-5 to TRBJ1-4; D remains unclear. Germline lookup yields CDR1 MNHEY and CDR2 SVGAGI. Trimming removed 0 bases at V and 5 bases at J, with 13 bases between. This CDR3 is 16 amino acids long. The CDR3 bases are TGTGCCAGCAGTTACTCGGTCGGTAGCCTAAATGAAAAACTGTTTTTT. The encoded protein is CASSYSVGSLNEKLFF.

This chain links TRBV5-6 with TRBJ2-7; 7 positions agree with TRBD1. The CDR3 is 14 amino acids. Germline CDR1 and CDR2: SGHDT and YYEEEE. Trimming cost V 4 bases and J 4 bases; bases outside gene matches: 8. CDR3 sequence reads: CASSPRDSHYEQYF. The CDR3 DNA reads TGTGCCAGCAGCCCCCGGGACAGCCATTACGAGCAGTACTTC.

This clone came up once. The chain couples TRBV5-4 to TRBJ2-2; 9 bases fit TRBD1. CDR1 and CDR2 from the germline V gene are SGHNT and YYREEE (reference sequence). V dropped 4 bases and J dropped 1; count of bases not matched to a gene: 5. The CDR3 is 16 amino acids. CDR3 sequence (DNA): TGTGCCAGCAGCCCCCGGGACAGGGAGAACACCGGGGAGCTGTTTTTT. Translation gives CASSPRDRENTGELFF.

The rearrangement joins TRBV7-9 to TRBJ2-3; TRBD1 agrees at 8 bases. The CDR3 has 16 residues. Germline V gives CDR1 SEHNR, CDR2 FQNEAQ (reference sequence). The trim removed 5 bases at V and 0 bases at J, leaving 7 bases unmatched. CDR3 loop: CASSIWTGPSTDTQYF. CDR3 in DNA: TGTGCCAGCAGCATCTGGACAGGGCCGAGCACAGATACGCAGTATTTT.

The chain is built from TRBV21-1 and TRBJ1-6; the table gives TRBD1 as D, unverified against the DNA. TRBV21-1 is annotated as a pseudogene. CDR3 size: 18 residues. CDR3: CASSKAQGQGNYNSPLHF. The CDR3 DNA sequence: TGTGCCAGCAGCAAAGCCCAGGGACAGGGTAACTATAATTCACCCCTCCACTTT.

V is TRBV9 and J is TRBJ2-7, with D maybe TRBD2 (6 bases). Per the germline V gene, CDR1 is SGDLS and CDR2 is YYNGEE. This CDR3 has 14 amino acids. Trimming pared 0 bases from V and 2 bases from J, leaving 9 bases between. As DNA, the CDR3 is TGTGCCAGCAGCGTAGACGGGAGTACCTACGAGCAGTACTTC. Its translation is CASSVDGSTYEQYF.

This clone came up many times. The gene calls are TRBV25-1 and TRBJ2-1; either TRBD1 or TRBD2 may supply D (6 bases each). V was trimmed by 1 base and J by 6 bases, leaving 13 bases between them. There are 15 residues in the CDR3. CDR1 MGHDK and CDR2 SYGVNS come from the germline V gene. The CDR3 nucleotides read TGTGCCAGCAGTGAATGGGGGGCCTCGGGCAATGAGCAGTTCTTC. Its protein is CASSEWGASGNEQFF.